Presented here are 21 T cell receptor beta chains from one specimen sequenced in a study of blood T cell repertoires in COVID-19. Sequencing used immunoSEQ multiplex PCR; TCRdb keeps in-frame clones, though not all of them. Of 450,000 to 600,000 clones listed, roughly 90% are singletons. Sequenced: PBMCs or T cells enriched from blood (not recorded which). The source of these receptors is a woman between 18 and 29 years old who had recovered from COVID-19.

The chain recombines TRBV27 with TRBJ1-1; maybe TRBD1 (5 bases). The CDR3 is 15 amino acids. Looked up from germline, CDR1 is MNHEY and CDR2 is SMNVEV (reference sequence). V was pared by 2 bases and J by 3 bases, with 13 bases between. The CDR3 sequence: CASSLRWEGHTEAFF. CDR3 bases: TGTGCCAGCAGTTTAAGATGGGAGGGACACACTGAAGCTTTCTTT.

J is TRBJ2-7 and V is TRBV30; perhaps TRBD2 as D (6 bases). V dropped 2 bases and J dropped 9 bases, with 17 bases sitting between them. This CDR3 spans 13 amino acids. The V gene's germline CDR1 is GTSNPN and CDR2 SVGIG (reference sequence). CDR3 in amino acids: CAWSLGGVAGQYF. CDR3 DNA sequence: TGTGCCTGGAGTCTTGGAGGGGTCGCAGGGCAGTACTTC.

This chain connects TRBV11-2 to TRBJ1-2; no firm D call. The germline CDR1 and CDR2 sequences are SGHAT and FQNNGV. V was trimmed by 3 bases and J by 7 bases, leaving 9 bases between them. The CDR3 is 12 residues long. DNA for the CDR3: TGTGCCAGCAGCTTTCTCACTGGTGGCTACACCTTC. It yields the protein CASSFLTGGYTF.

V gene TRBV7-8 combines with J gene TRBJ2-1; no clear D. Trimming took off 4 bases at V and 9 bases at J, with 10 bases between the two ends. The length of the CDR3 is 12 residues. Germline CDR1 and CDR2: SGHVS and FQNEAQ. The CDR3 is CASSSSYLEQFF. The DNA for the CDR3 is TGTGCCAGCAGCTCCAGTTATCTTGAGCAGTTCTTC.

This sequence joins TRBV9 and TRBJ1-2; no reliable D call. This CDR3 spans 14 amino acids. Trimming stripped 4 bases from V and 7 bases from J, with 17 bases between. Germline values: CDR1 SGDLS, CDR2 YYNGEE. The CDR3 DNA is TGTGCCAGCAGCCCTCCGGAGGGCTTCGGTGGCTACACCTTC. Amino acids: CASSPPEGFGGYTF.

Regarding this clone: Other DNA sequences from this sample encode an identical CDR3 as well. This chain links TRBV28 with TRBJ1-1; TRBD1 agrees at 10 bases. The CDR3 extends over 12 amino acids. Germline loops: CDR1 MDHEN, CDR2 SYDVKM. V trimming: 2 bases; J trimming: 10 bases; junction bases outside the gene matches: 1. The CDR3 spells CASSLRTGGAFF. The CDR3 bases are TGTGCCAGCAGTTTAAGGACAGGGGGAGCTTTCTTT. Together with reference TRBV28 and TRBJ1-1, the CDR3 gives the full variable domain: DVKVTQSSRYLVKRTGEKVFLECVQDMDHENMFWYRQDPGLGLRLIYFSYDVKMKEKGDIPEGYSVSREKKERFSLILESASTNQTSMYLCASSLRTGGAFFGQGTRLTVV.

This clone occurred a few times. The CDR3: CASSGQGDYSGNTIYF. As DNA, the CDR3 is TGTGCCAGCAGTGGGCAGGGGGATTACTCTGGAAACACCATATATTTT. The V gene is TRBV28, the J gene TRBJ1-3; TRBD1 agrees at 7 bases. Germline V gene lookup returns CDR1 MDHEN and CDR2 SYDVKM. The CDR3 loop spans 16 amino acids. The V gene end was trimmed by 5 bases and the J gene end by 0 bases; junction bases not matched to a gene: 7.

Only one count was recorded for this clone. The rearrangement uses TRBV19 and TRBJ1-1; D ambiguous. The CDR3 totals 13 residues. CDR1 is LNHDA, CDR2 SQIVND, per germline (reference sequence). Between the trimmed V and J ends, which lost 7 bases and 5 bases, there was a span of 14 bases. In DNA, the CDR3 is TGTGCCAGTACCCCACCGGAGGGTACTGAAGCTTTCTTT. Translation gives CASTPPEGTEAFF.

The gene calls are TRBV11-3 and TRBJ2-3, with D perhaps TRBD1 (6 bases). The CDR3 totals 14 residues. From germline, CDR1 is SGHNT and CDR2 YENEEA. V was cut by 4 bases and J by 6 bases, with 14 bases left in between. CDR3 in DNA: TGTGCCAGCAGCTGGGGGCTAGGTGTCGATACGCAGTATTTT. It specifies CASSWGLGVDTQYF.

The chain carries TRBV5-4 and TRBJ2-7, with TRBD2 identical over 9 bases. Trimming removed 4 bases from V and 7 bases from J; junction bases left unmatched: 24. Germline V gene data show CDR1 as SGHNT and CDR2 as YYREEE (reference sequence). The CDR3 has 19 residues. CDR3 bases: TGTGCCAGCAGCCCCCCAAGGGAGCGGGGGGATCCTTTTTTCTTGGAGCAGTACTTC. The encoded protein is CASSPPRERGDPFFLEQYF. The entire variable domain, with the rest obtained from reference TRBV5-4 and TRBJ2-7, is as follows: ETGVTQSPTHLIKTRGQQVTLRCSSQSGHNTVSWYQQALGQGPQFIFQYYREEENGRGNFPPRFSGLQFPNYSSELNVNALELDDSALYLCASSPPRERGDPFFLEQYFGPGTRLTVT.

The rearrangement links TRBV12-5 to TRBJ1-4, with TRBD1 identical over 9 bases. The ends lost 6 bases at V and 7 bases at J; junction bases unmatched: 6. CDR1 LGHNT and CDR2 FRNRAP come from the germline V gene. The CDR3 covers 14 residues. CDR3 DNA sequence: TGTGCTAGTGGGGACGACAGGGGGAGTGAAAAACTGTTTTTT. Translating it yields CASGDDRGSEKLFF. Using reference TRBV12-5 and TRBJ1-4 for the parts outside the CDR3, the full variable domain is DARVTQTPRHKVTEMGQEVTMRCQPILGHNTVFWYRQTMMQGLELLAYFRNRAPLDDSGMPKDRFSAEMPDATLATLKIQPSEPRDSAVYFCASGDDRGSEKLFFGSGTQLSVL.

The V and J genes are TRBV18 and TRBJ2-4; possibly TRBD1 for D (6 bases). CDR3 length equals 15 residues. Trimming cost V 0 bases and J 6 bases, with 12 bases left between them. The germline gives CDR1 KGHSH, CDR2 LQKENI. CDR3 amino acids: CASSPPSGELNIQYF. DNA for the CDR3: TGTGCCAGCTCACCACCGTCAGGGGAATTAAACATTCAGTACTTC.

The CDR3 DNA follows: TGTGCCAGCAGTTTACACCGGGACAGTGTAGGATCCTACGAGCAGTACTTC. It yields the protein CASSLHRDSVGSYEQYF. This chain connects TRBV27 to TRBJ2-7; the match to TRBD1 covers 7 bases. Germline V lookup: CDR1 MNHEY, CDR2 SMNVEV (reference sequence). This CDR3 has 17 residues. V shed 2 bases, J shed 1 base, and the junction held 11 bases outside the gene matches.

V and J are TRBV19 and TRBJ1-3; tentative D call: TRBD1 (5 bases). This CDR3 has 15 amino acids. The V end was cut by 10 bases, the J end by 0 bases, with 16 bases between. Germline V gene sequence: CDR1 LNHDA, CDR2 SQIVND (reference sequence). The CDR3, as DNA: TGTGCCACCTCGAGCCTGGACAACTCTGGAAACACCATATATTTT. This translates into CATSSLDNSGNTIYF.

CDR3: CASSPLWEPNEKLFF. CDR3 coding DNA: TGTGCCAGCAGTCCCCTCTGGGAGCCAAATGAAAAACTGTTTTTT. This rearrangement joins TRBV2 to TRBJ1-4; D unresolved. V lost 5 bases and J 5 bases, leaving 15 bases between the germline ends. Germline V gives CDR1 SNHLY, CDR2 FYNNEI. The CDR3 totals 15 residues.

The rearrangement links TRBV7-2 to TRBJ2-5, with 11 bases matching TRBD2. The CDR3 consists of 15 residues. V was pared by 6 bases and J by 5 bases, with 8 bases of the junction left unmatched. In germline, CDR1 is SGHTA, CDR2 FQGNSA. The CDR3 sequence: CASSSDSGGAETQYF. CDR3 DNA: TGTGCCAGCAGTTCGGATAGCGGGGGGGCCGAGACCCAGTACTTC. Full variable domain (outside the CDR3, taken from reference TRBV7-2 and TRBJ2-5): GAGVSQSPSNKVTEKGKDVELRCDPISGHTALYWYRQSLGQGLEFLIYFQGNSAPDKSGLPSDRFSAERTGGSVSTLTIQRTQQEDSAVYLCASSSDSGGAETQYFGPGTRLLVL.

Turning to this clone: The same CDR3 is also encoded by other DNA sequences in this sample. This sequence joins TRBV3-1 (or the pseudogene TRBV3-2) and TRBJ1-2, with a possible D match to TRBD1 (6 bases). This CDR3 region has 13 residues. Germline V gene lookup returns CDR1 LGHDT and CDR2 YNNKEL (reference sequence). V dropped 4 bases and J dropped 2 bases, with 8 bases sitting between them. As DNA, the CDR3 is TGTGCCAGCAGCCGCGGACAGAACTATGGCTACACCTTC. It codes for CASSRGQNYGYTF.

The CDR3: CASSLEGGPNTGELFF. CDR3 in DNA: TGCGCCAGCAGCTTGGAAGGGGGACCGAACACCGGGGAGCTGTTTTTT. The rearrangement uses TRBV5-1 and TRBJ2-2; tentative D call: TRBD1 (6 bases). The CDR3 runs to 16 residues. The ends were cut back, 0 bases at V and 0 bases at J, with 9 bases in the middle. The germline V gene has CDR1 SGHRS and CDR2 YFSETQ. The complete variable domain, with remaining parts taken from reference TRBV5-1 and TRBJ2-2, reads KAGVTQTPRYLIKTRGQQVTLSCSPISGHRSVSWYQQTPGQGLQFLFEYFSETQRNKGNFPGRFSGRQFSNSRSEMNVSTLELGDSALYLCASSLEGGPNTGELFFGEGSRLTVL.

The chain has TRBV7-3 and TRBJ1-1; the D is unclear. The CDR3 spans 13 residues. Germline V gene sequence: CDR1 SGHTA, CDR2 FQGTGA. Trimming left V 1 base short and J 4 bases short, with 7 bases between. CDR3: CASSLNYATEAFF. CDR3 in DNA: TGTGCCAGCAGCTTAAACTATGCCACTGAAGCTTTCTTT.

The gene calls are TRBV18 and TRBJ2-5; 7 bases match TRBD1. Germline V gene sequence: CDR1 KGHSH, CDR2 LQKENI. After removal of 1 base from V and 4 bases from J, the junction contained 9 bases not matched to a gene. The CDR3 loop spans 16 amino acids. The CDR3 DNA is TGTGCCAGCTCACCACTCACATTTAGGGGGCCAGAGACCCAGTACTTC. This translates into CASSPLTFRGPETQYF. The whole variable domain, remainder taken from reference TRBV18 and TRBJ2-5, is NAGVMQNPRHLVRRRGQEARLRCSPMKGHSHVYWYRQLPEEGLKFMVYLQKENIIDESGMPKERFSAEFPKEGPSILRIQQVVRGDSAAYFCASSPLTFRGPETQYFGPGTRLLVL.

The chain is built from TRBV5-1 and TRBJ1-2; 9 bases match TRBD1. The CDR3 is 15 residues long. The V segment lost 0 bases and the J segment 4 bases; nucleotides outside the gene matches: 4. The V gene's germline CDR1 is SGHRS and CDR2 YFSETQ. In DNA, the CDR3 is TGCGCCAGCAGCTTGGGACAGGGGGAATTCTATGGCTACACCTTC. Protein: CASSLGQGEFYGYTF.